The 24 T cell receptor beta chains listed next were all sequenced from one sample in a study of blood T cell repertoires in COVID-19. Here immunoSEQ multiplex PCR was the method, and the copy in TCRdb shows in-frame clones only, minus some. The table shows roughly 130,000 clones, with about 88% occurring only once. Sequencing input: peripheral blood. The receptors were gathered from a man between 45 and 60 years old with active COVID-19.

The V gene is TRBV13, the J gene TRBJ2-7; 7 bases fit TRBD1. The CDR3 spans 14 residues. J gave up 6 bases and V 5 bases, and 10 bases lay outside the gene matches. Germline loops: CDR1 PRHDT, CDR2 FYEKMQ (reference sequence). The CDR3 nucleotides read TGTGCCAGCAGCACCGGGACAGTGACTGGCGAGCAGTACTTC. Translated, it gives CASSTGTVTGEQYF.

The rearrangement uses TRBV5-4 and TRBJ2-5, with TRBD2 as a possible D gene (5 bases). This CDR3 has 12 amino acids. V dropped 0 bases and J dropped 12 bases, with 12 bases sitting between them. Per germline, CDR1 SGHNT and CDR2 YYREEE (reference sequence). The CDR3 DNA reads as TGTGCCAGCAGCTTGGATGGACTGAATAAGTACTTC. It translates to CASSLDGLNKYF.

The V gene is TRBV5-8, the J gene TRBJ1-2; D remains unclear. Germline CDR1 reads SGHTS; CDR2 reads YDEGEE. The CDR3 is 16 residues long. The V end lost 3 bases, the J end lost 4 bases, and 19 bases lay between the germline ends. The CDR3: CASSSILSGRSYGYTF. CDR3 bases: TGTGCCAGCAGCTCCATTCTCAGTGGGCGTTCCTATGGCTACACCTTC.

The chain uses TRBV4-1 and TRBJ2-7, with TRBD1 identical over 7 bases. Losses at the gene ends were 4 bases for V and 3 bases for J; bases not matched to a gene: 12. The germline V gene encodes CDR1 MGHRA and CDR2 YSYEKL. The CDR3 is 16 amino acids. The CDR3 DNA reads TGCGCCAGCAGCCTCGAGCTACAGGGGAATCTCTACGAGCAGTACTTC. It encodes CASSLELQGNLYEQYF.

This chain joins TRBV30 and TRBJ1-3; 11 bases match TRBD1. The CDR3 has 16 residues. V lost 3 bases and J lost 2; bases outside the gene matches: 6. The V gene's germline CDR1 is GTSNPN and CDR2 SVGIG (reference sequence). The CDR3 here is CAWRDRGLLAGNTIYF. In DNA form, the CDR3 reads TGTGCCTGGAGGGACAGGGGGCTTTTAGCTGGAAACACCATATATTTT. Filled out from reference TRBV30 and TRBJ1-3, the complete variable domain reads SQTIHQWPATLVQPVGSPLSLECTVEGTSNPNLYWYRQAAGRGLQLLFYSVGIGQISSEVPQNLSASRPQDRQFILSSKKLLLSDSGFYLCAWRDRGLLAGNTIYFGEGSWLTVV.

V usage is TRBV20-1 and J usage is TRBJ1-3; 7 bases map to TRBD1. There are 14 residues in the CDR3. The V gene's germline CDR1 is DFQATT and CDR2 SNEGSKA (reference sequence). The trim removed 3 bases at V and 0 bases at J, leaving 2 bases unmatched. The CDR3 region has the DNA TGCAGTGCTAGTGACAGGGCCTCTGGAAACACCATATATTTT. It is translated as CSASDRASGNTIYF.

The DNA for the CDR3 is TGCAGCGCCATAGCCAACGAATGGTTGTTTTTT. It translates to CSAIANEWLFF. The rearrangement uses TRBV29-1 and TRBJ1-4; the D is unclear. This CDR3 region has 11 residues. Trimming left V 7 bases short and J 15 bases short, with 18 bases between. CDR1 is SQVTM, CDR2 ANQGSEA, per germline.

V and J are TRBV5-5 and TRBJ2-3; tentatively, D is TRBD1 (5 bases). The CDR3 has 15 amino acids. Deletions cut 0 bases from V and 0 bases from J, with 8 bases between. Germline V CDR1 and CDR2: SGHKS, YYEKEE (reference sequence). Here the CDR3 reads CASSLGGRSTDTQYF. The CDR3 nucleotides read TGTGCCAGCAGCTTGGGGGGCCGCAGCACAGATACGCAGTATTTT. Full variable domain (missing parts from reference TRBV5-5 and TRBJ2-3): DAGVTQSPTHLIKTRGQQVTLRCSPISGHKSVSWYQQVLGQGPQFIFQYYEKEERGRGNFPDRFSARQFPNYSSELNVNALLLGDSALYLCASSLGGRSTDTQYFGPGTRLTVL.

This clone was recorded once. The J gene is TRBJ2-3, the V gene TRBV14, with 10 nucleotides matching TRBD2. The CDR3 covers 16 residues. CDR1 is SGHDN and CDR2 is FVKESK in the germline V gene. V lost 4 bases to trimming and J lost 1 base; unmatched junction nucleotides: 5. The DNA for the CDR3 is TGTGCCAGCAGCCTTTTAGCGGGAGGTGGCACAGATACGCAGTATTTT. Protein product: CASSLLAGGGTDTQYF.

In its sample, this clone was seen once. CDR3 amino acids: CASSLESGRFTGELFF. CDR3 coding DNA: TGTGCCAGCAGCTTGGAAAGCGGGAGATTTACCGGGGAGCTGTTTTTT. The chain links TRBV5-4 to TRBJ2-2; 8 nucleotides align to TRBD2. Trimming took 0 bases from V and 5 from J; bases not matched to a gene: 6. Looked up from germline, CDR1 is SGHNT and CDR2 is YYREEE (reference sequence). The CDR3 is 16 residues long.

V gene TRBV6-1 combines with J gene TRBJ1-1; D uncertain. Germline V gene data show CDR1 as MNHNS and CDR2 as SASEGT. V lost 2 bases to trimming and J lost 6 bases, with 10 bases between them. The CDR3 contains 13 residues. The CDR3: CASSERGRAEAFF. The CDR3 DNA is TGTGCCAGCAGTGAAAGAGGGAGGGCTGAAGCTTTCTTT.

The CDR3 nucleotides are TGTGCCAGCAGGAGTACTAGCGGGAGAAGTACCTACAATGAGCAGTTCTTC. This sequence encodes CASRSTSGRSTYNEQFF. The rearrangement links TRBV11-3 to TRBJ2-1; 11 bases align to TRBD2. The germline CDR1 and CDR2 sequences are SGHNT and YENEEA. The CDR3 consists of 17 residues. With V trimmed by 6 bases and J by 2 bases, 9 bases remained unmatched.

DNA of the CDR3: TGTGCCTGGGACAGCTCTGGAAACACCATATATTTT. It encodes CAWDSSGNTIYF. This chain connects TRBV30 to TRBJ1-3; D is possibly TRBD1 (5 bases). Germline loops: CDR1 GTSNPN, CDR2 SVGIG (reference sequence). CDR3 size: 12 residues. V gave up 5 bases and J gave up 0 bases, with 5 bases separating them.

The V call is TRBV7-9, the J call TRBJ2-1; the match to TRBD1 covers 8 bases. The CDR3 runs 16 residues. The junction had 13 bases not matched to a gene; V was cut back by 5 bases and J by 7 bases. Looked up from germline, CDR1 is SEHNR and CDR2 is FQNEAQ (reference sequence). The DNA for the CDR3 is TGTGCCAGCAGCCCGAAGGGCCAGGGGGCTTTGAATGAGCAGTTCTTC. It is translated as CASSPKGQGALNEQFF.

A single count supports this clone. The chain joins TRBV2 to TRBJ2-1; D might be TRBD2 (6 bases). This CDR3 spans 13 amino acids. The germline gives CDR1 SNHLY, CDR2 FYNNEI. Trimming pared 9 bases from V and 6 bases from J, leaving 15 bases between. The CDR3 coding sequence is TGTGCCAGAGACCGGGACTGGGGCAATGAGCAGTTCTTC. Its translation: CARDRDWGNEQFF.

In DNA form, the CDR3 reads TGTGCCAGCAGCAACAGACATTCCTACGAGCAGTACTTC. Its protein is CASSNRHSYEQYF. The V call is TRBV11-1, the J call TRBJ2-7, with D unresolved. The germline V gene encodes CDR1 SGHAT and CDR2 FQDESV (reference sequence). The CDR3 runs 13 residues. With 5 bases removed from V and 1 base from J, the gap between germline ends came to 9 bases.

This chain connects TRBV30 to TRBJ2-3; possible D gene TRBD2, 6 bases. From germline, CDR1 is GTSNPN and CDR2 SVGIG (reference sequence). V was shortened by 4 bases and J by 4 bases, with 18 bases between the two germline ends. CDR3 size: 15 residues. The CDR3 sequence: CAWKVALARADTQYF. Written as DNA, the CDR3 is TGTGCCTGGAAGGTGGCACTAGCCAGGGCAGATACGCAGTATTTT.

The chain recombines TRBV6-2 or TRBV6-3 with TRBJ1-4, with 7 bases lining up with TRBD1. The germline V gene has CDR1 MNHEY and CDR2 SVGEGT. With V trimmed by 2 bases and J by 2 bases, 5 bases remained unmatched. CDR3 length equals 16 residues. The CDR3 DNA is TGTGCCAGCAGTTACAGTAAGGGGGCCACTAATGAAAAACTGTTTTTT. Translation: CASSYSKGATNEKLFF.

V usage is TRBV5-1 and J usage is TRBJ1-1; no clear D. The CDR3 has 19 residues. The ends were cut back, 2 bases at V and 0 bases at J, with 23 bases in the middle. The germline CDR1 and CDR2 sequences are SGHRS and YFSETQ. The CDR3 DNA follows: TGCGCCAGCAGCTTTTTGTCGCGGGATTCCTTGGGGATGAACACTGAAGCTTTCTTT. Translation gives CASSFLSRDSLGMNTEAFF.

This clone was seen only a few times. The rearrangement links TRBV7-9 to TRBJ1-2; no definite D call. The length of the CDR3 is 12 residues. Germline values: CDR1 SEHNR, CDR2 FQNEAQ (reference sequence). V lost 1 base, J lost 4 bases, and 4 bases lay in between. The DNA for the CDR3 is TGTGCCAGCAGCTTAGACAGCTATGGCTACACCTTC. Translated, it gives CASSLDSYGYTF.

This chain joins TRBV18 and TRBJ2-2, with D tentatively TRBD2 (5 bases). The germline CDR1 and CDR2 sequences are KGHSH and LQKENI. This CDR3 has 15 amino acids. Trimming took 1 base from V and 4 from J, leaving 10 bases between them. CDR3 coding DNA: TGTGCCAGCTCACCACTCTTCGGAGGCACCGGGGAGCTGTTTTTT. Protein sequence: CASSPLFGGTGELFF.

This clone was counted a single time. V is TRBV5-8 and J is TRBJ2-2; a weak D match, TRBD1 (5 bases). The V and J ends lost 2 bases and 0 bases respectively, with 8 bases between them. CDR1 and CDR2 (germline): SGHTS, YDEGEE. The CDR3 is 15 residues long. The CDR3 DNA is TGTGCCAGCAGCTTACGACAGACGAACACCGGGGAGCTGTTTTTT. Encoded protein: CASSLRQTNTGELFF.

The chain joins TRBV2 to TRBJ2-5; 7 nucleotides line up with TRBD1. Unmatched junction bases numbered 2, after V lost 7 bases and J lost 0 bases. The CDR3 extends over 13 amino acids. Germline V gene data show CDR1 as SNHLY and CDR2 as FYNNEI. This CDR3 is CASTQGYQETQYF. CDR3 nucleotide sequence: TGTGCCAGCACACAGGGGTACCAAGAGACCCAGTACTTC.

The gene calls are TRBV7-8 and TRBJ1-6; 11 positions match TRBD1. Trimming at V came to 3 bases and at J to 7 bases, leaving 2 bases not matched to a gene. The CDR3 runs to 15 residues. Germline lookup yields CDR1 SGHVS and CDR2 FQNEAQ. The CDR3 nucleotides are TGTGCCAGCAGCTTTCGGACAGGGGGCAATTCACCCCTCCACTTT. It is translated as CASSFRTGGNSPLHF.